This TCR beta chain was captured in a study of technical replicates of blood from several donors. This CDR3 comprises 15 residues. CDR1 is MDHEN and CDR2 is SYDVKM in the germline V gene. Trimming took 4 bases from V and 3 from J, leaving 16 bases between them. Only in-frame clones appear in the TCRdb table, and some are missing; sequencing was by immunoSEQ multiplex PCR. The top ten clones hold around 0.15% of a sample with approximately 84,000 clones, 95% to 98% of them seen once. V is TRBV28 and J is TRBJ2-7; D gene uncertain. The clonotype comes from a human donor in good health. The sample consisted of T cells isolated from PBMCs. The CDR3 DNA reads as TGTGCCAGCAGTTCCACAGATACCAGTTTCTACGAGCAGTACTTC. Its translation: CASSSTDTSFYEQYF.